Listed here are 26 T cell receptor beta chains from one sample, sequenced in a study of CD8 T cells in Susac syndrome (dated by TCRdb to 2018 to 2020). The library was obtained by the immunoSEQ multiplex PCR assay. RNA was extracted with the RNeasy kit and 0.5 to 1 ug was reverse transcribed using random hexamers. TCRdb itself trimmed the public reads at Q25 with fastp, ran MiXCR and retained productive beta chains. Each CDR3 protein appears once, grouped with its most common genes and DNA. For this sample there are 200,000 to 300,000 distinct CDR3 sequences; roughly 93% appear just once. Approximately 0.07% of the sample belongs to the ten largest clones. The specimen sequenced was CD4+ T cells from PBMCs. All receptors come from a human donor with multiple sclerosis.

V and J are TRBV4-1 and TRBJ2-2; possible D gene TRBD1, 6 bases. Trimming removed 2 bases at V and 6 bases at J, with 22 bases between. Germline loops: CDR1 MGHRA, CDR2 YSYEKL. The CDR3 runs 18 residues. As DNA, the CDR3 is TGCGCCAGCAGCCAAAGGTTGTCTGGGGGCGTCTTCCCCGGGGAGCTGTTTTTT. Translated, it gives CASSQRLSGGVFPGELFF.

CDR3 region: CASSQIFREGQETQYF. For the CDR3, the DNA is TGCGCCAGCAGCCAGATCTTTCGGGAGGGCCAAGAGACCCAGTACTTC. The chain uses TRBV5-1 and TRBJ2-5; TRBD2 aligns across 8 bases. J lost 1 base, V lost 4 bases, and 9 bases had no gene match. There are 16 residues in the CDR3. CDR1 is SGHRS and CDR2 is YFSETQ in the germline V gene.

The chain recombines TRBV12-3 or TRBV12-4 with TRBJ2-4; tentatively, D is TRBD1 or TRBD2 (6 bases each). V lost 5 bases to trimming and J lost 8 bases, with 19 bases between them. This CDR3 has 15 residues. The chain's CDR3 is CASSGSLSGADIQYF. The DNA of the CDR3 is TGTGCCAGCAGTGGATCCCTTTCGGGGGCGGACATTCAGTACTTC.

The CDR3 here is CASSQDGGRKPQHF. The CDR3 DNA is TGTGCCAGCAGCCAAGATGGGGGGCGAAAGCCCCAGCATTTT. The chain employs TRBV3-1 and TRBJ1-5; tentative D call: TRBD1 (6 bases). Germline V lookup: CDR1 LGHDT, CDR2 YNNKEL (reference sequence). The CDR3 has 14 amino acids. Trimming shortened V by 0 bases and J by 8 bases, and 11 bases separated the two germline ends.

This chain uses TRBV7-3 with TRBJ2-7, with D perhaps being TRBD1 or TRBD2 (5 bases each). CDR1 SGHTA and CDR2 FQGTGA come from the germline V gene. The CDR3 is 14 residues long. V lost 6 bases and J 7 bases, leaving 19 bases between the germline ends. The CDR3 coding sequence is TGTGCCAGCAGGGACACCGGCAGTGGGGGAGAGCAGTACTTC. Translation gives CASRDTGSGGEQYF.

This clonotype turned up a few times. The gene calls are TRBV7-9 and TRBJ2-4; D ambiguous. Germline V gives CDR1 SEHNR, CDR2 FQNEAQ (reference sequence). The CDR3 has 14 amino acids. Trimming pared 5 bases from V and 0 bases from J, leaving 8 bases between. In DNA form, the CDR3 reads TGTGCCAGCAGCCCGGGCCTAGCCAAAAACATTCAGTACTTC. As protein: CASSPGLAKNIQYF.

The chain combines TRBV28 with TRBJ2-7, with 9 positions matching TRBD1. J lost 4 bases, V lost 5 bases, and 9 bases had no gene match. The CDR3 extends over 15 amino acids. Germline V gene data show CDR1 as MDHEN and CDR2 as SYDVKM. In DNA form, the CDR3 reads TGTGCCAGCAGTACACAAGGGACAGGGCGTTACGAGCAGTACTTC. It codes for CASSTQGTGRYEQYF.

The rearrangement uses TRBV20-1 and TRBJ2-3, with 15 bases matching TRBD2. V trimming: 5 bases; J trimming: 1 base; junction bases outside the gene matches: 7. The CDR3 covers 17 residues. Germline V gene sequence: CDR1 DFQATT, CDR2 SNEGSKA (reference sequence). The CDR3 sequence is CSAGLAGGPRGTDTQYF. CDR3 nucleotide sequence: TGCAGTGCTGGACTAGCGGGAGGGCCCCGGGGCACAGATACGCAGTATTTT.

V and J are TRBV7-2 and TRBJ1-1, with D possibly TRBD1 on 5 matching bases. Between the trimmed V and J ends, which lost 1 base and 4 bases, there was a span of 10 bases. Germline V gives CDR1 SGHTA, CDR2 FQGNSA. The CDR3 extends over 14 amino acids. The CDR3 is CASSLVQGSTEAFF. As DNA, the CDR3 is TGTGCCAGCAGCTTAGTTCAGGGTAGCACTGAAGCTTTCTTT.

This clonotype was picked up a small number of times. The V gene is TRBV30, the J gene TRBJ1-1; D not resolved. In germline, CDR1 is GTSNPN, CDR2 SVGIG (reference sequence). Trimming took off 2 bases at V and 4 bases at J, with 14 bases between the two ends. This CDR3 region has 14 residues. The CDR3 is CAWSKGSRSTEAFF. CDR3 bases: TGTGCCTGGAGTAAGGGCTCCCGGAGCACTGAAGCTTTCTTT.

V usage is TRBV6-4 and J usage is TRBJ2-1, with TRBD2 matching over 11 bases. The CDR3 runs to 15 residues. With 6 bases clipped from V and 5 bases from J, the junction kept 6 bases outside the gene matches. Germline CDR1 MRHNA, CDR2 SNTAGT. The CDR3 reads CASSQLAGVHNEQFF. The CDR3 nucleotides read TGTGCCAGCAGCCAACTAGCGGGAGTACACAATGAGCAGTTCTTC.

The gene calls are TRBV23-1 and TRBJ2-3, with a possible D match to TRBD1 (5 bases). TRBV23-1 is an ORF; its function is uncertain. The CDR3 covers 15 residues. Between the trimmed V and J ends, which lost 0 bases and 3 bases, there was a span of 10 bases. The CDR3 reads CASSQSGLKTDTQYF. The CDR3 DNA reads TGCGCCAGCAGTCAATCGGGGCTTAAGACAGATACGCAGTATTTT.

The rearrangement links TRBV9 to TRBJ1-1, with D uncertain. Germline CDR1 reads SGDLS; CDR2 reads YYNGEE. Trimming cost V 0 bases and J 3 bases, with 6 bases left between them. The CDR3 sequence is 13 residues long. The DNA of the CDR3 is TGTGCCAGCAGCGTAGAACCCTACACTGAAGCTTTCTTT. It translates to CASSVEPYTEAFF.

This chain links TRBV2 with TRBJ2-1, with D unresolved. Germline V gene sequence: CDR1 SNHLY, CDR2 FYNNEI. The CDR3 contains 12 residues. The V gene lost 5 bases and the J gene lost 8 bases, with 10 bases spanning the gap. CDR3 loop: CASSPVSYEQFF. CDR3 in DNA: TGTGCCAGCAGTCCAGTGAGCTATGAGCAGTTCTTC.

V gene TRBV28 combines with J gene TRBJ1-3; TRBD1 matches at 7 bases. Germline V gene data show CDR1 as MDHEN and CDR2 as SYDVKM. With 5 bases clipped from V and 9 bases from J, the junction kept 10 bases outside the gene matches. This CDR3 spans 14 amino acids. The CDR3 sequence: CASSPRQGVGTIYF. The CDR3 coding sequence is TGTGCCAGCAGTCCAAGACAGGGTGTAGGCACCATATATTTT. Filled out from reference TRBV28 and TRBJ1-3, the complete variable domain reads DVKVTQSSRYLVKRTGEKVFLECVQDMDHENMFWYRQDPGLGLRLIYFSYDVKMKEKGDIPEGYSVSREKKERFSLILESASTNQTSMYLCASSPRQGVGTIYFGEGSWLTVV.

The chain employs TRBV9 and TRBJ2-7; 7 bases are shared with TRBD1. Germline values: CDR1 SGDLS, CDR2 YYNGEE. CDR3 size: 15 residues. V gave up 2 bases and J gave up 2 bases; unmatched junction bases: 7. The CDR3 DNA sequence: TGTGCCAGCAGCGTGACAGGGAATTTTGCCTACGAGCAGTACTTC. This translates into CASSVTGNFAYEQYF.

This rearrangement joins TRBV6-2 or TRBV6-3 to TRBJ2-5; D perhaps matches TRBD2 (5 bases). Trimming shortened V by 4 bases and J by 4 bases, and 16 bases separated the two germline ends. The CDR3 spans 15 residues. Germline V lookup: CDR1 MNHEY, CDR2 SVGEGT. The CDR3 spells CASSSDPRRGETQYF. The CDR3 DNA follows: TGTGCCAGCAGTTCGGACCCGAGACGGGGAGAGACCCAGTACTTC.

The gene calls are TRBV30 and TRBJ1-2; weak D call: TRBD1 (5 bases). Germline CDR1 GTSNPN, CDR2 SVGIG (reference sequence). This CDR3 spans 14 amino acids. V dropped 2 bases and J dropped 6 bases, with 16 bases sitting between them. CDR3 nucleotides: TGTGCCTGGAGTCAAATGGGGGTTGGGGATGGCTACACCTTC. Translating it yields CAWSQMGVGDGYTF.

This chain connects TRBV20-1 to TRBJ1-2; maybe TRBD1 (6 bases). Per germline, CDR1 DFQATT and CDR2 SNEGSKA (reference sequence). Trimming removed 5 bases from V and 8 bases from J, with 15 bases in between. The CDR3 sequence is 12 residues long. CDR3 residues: CSASTGPGGYTF. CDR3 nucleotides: TGCAGTGCTTCTACAGGGCCTGGGGGCTACACCTTC.

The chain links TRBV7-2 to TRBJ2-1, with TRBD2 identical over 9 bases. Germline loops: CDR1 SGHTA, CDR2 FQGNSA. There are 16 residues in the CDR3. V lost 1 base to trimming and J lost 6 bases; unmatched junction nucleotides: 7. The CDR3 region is CASSLVAAGGRNEQFF. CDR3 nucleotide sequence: TGTGCCAGCAGCTTAGTCGCAGCGGGAGGTCGCAATGAGCAGTTCTTC.

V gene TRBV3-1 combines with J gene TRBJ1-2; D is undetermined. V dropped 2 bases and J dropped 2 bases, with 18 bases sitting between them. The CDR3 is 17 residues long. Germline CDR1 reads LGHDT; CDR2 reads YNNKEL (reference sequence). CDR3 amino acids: CASSQHSAGPGNYGYTF. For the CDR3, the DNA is TGTGCCAGCAGCCAACATTCGGCCGGACCGGGAAACTATGGCTACACCTTC.

CDR3 nucleotide sequence: TGTGCCAGCAGCCAATCCTGGGAGCAGTACTTC. As protein: CASSQSWEQYF. This chain connects TRBV3-1 to TRBJ2-7; D gene unclear. This CDR3 region has 11 residues. Germline V gene lookup returns CDR1 LGHDT and CDR2 YNNKEL (reference sequence). V was pared by 2 bases and J by 7 bases, with 6 bases between.

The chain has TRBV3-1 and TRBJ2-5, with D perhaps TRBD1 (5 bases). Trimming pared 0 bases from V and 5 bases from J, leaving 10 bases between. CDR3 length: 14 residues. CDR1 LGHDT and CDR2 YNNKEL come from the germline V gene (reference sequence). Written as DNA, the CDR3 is TGTGCCAGCAGCCAAGACAGGGTGGCGGAGACCCAGTACTTC. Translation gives CASSQDRVAETQYF.

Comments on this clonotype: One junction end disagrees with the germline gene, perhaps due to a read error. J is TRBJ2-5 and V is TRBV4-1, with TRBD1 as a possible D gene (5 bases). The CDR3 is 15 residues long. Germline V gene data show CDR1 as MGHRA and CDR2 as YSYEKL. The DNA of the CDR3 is TGCGTCAGCAGCCAAGAAGATAGGGGTTGGGAGACCCAGTACTTC. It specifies CVSSQEDRGWETQYF.

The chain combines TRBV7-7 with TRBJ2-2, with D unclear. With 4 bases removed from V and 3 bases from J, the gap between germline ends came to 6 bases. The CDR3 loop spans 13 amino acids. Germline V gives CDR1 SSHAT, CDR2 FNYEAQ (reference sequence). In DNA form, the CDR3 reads TGTGCCAGCAGCTCCGTAGACACCGGGGAGCTGTTTTTT. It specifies CASSSVDTGELFF.

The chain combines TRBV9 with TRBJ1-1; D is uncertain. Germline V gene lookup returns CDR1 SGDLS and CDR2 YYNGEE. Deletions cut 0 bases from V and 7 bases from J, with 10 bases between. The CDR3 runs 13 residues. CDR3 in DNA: TGTGCCAGCAGCGTAGAAGTTGCCGGTGAAGCTTTCTTT. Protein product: CASSVEVAGEAFF.